Each of the 27 T cell receptor beta chains below was sequenced from the same sample in a study of blood T cells in healthy people across ages. Together with a sample-barcoded 5' primer, a J-beta primer mix was included in a second PCR lasting about 6 to 12 cycles. One entry per CDR3 protein, called by TCRdb with MiXCR from the 5' RACE reads. The table shows hundreds of thousands of distinct CDR3 sequences, with around 21% occurring only once. Sequenced material: blood. All receptors come from a man between 65 and 85 years old in good health.

Only a few counts were recorded for this clonotype. The chain employs TRBV27 and TRBJ1-5, with D perhaps TRBD1 (5 bases). V gave up 7 bases and J gave up 4 bases, with 14 bases separating them. Germline CDR1 reads MNHEY; CDR2 reads SMNVEV (reference sequence). The length of the CDR3 is 14 residues. The CDR3 DNA reads TGTGCCAGCATGGGTTGGGGGGAAAATCAGCCCCAGCATTTT. This gives the protein CASMGWGENQPQHF.

The chain joins TRBV11-2 to TRBJ2-7; 11 bases are a match to TRBD2. The CDR3 is made up of 13 amino acids. J gave up 12 bases and V 5 bases, and 9 bases lay outside the gene matches. Looked up from germline, CDR1 is SGHAT and CDR2 is FQNNGV. DNA of the CDR3: TGTGCCAGCAGCGGGGGGACTAGCGGAGTTCTGTACTTC. This translates into CASSGGTSGVLYF.

The CDR3 DNA follows: TGTGCCAGCAGCCAAGATCGATCGAGCAGTGGCTCTTACGAGCAGTACTTC. Translated: CASSQDRSSSGSYEQYF. The chain is built from TRBV3-1 and TRBJ2-5; D remains ambiguous. The DNA end lines up better with TRBJ2-7; the J call may be wrong. Germline V gives CDR1 LGHDT, CDR2 YNNKEL (reference sequence). This CDR3 has 17 residues.

This clonotype was counted a few times. One end of the junction does not line up with germline, which may come from a read error. This sequence joins TRBV3-1 and TRBJ1-5; perhaps TRBD1 as D (5 bases). Germline V gene data show CDR1 as LGHDT and CDR2 as YNNKEL (reference sequence). This CDR3 has 13 residues. The CDR3 bases are TGTGCCAGCAGCAGCCGACAGAATCACCCCCAGCATTTT. It translates to CASSSRQNHPQHF.

This clonotype appeared a few times. The chain uses TRBV27 and TRBJ2-3, with D possibly being TRBD2 (6 bases). From germline, CDR1 is MNHEY and CDR2 SMNVEV (reference sequence). The CDR3 has 16 amino acids. Trimming removed 1 base at V and 0 bases at J, with 11 bases between. CDR3 sequence: CASSLWGLRSTDTQYF. As DNA, the CDR3 is TGTGCCAGCAGTTTATGGGGACTTCGTAGCACAGATACGCAGTATTTT.

This clonotype was observed many times. The chain employs TRBV7-9 and TRBJ2-5, with TRBD2 identical over 7 bases. The CDR3 loop spans 14 amino acids. Germline V gene sequence: CDR1 SEHNR, CDR2 FQNEAQ (reference sequence). J gave up 6 bases and V 8 bases, and 12 bases lay outside the gene matches. Written as DNA, the CDR3 is TGTGCCAGCGGTCGGCGGGGGAATAGTCAGACCCAGTACTTC. The encoded protein is CASGRRGNSQTQYF.

This clonotype occurred many times. The genes are TRBV29-1 and TRBJ2-5, with a weak D call TRBD2 (5 bases). The germline CDR1 and CDR2 sequences are SQVTM and ANQGSEA. This CDR3 is built from 15 residues. V lost 3 bases to trimming and J lost 5 bases, with 19 bases between them. DNA for the CDR3: TGCAGCGTTGATTCCCGCGGGTCTCTGGATGAGACCCAGTACTTC. This translates into CSVDSRGSLDETQYF.

The chain is built from TRBV10-2 and TRBJ2-1; a possible D gene is TRBD2 (5 bases). The CDR3 loop spans 12 amino acids. The germline V and J ends were trimmed by 10 bases and 6 bases, with 13 bases remaining between them. Germline V gene lookup returns CDR1 WSHSY and CDR2 SAAADI. CDR3 sequence (DNA): TGCGCCACCAAGGAGGTCGTCAATGAGCAGTTCTTC. Residues: CATKEVVNEQFF.

This clonotype has more than one count but fewer than ten. This sequence joins TRBV14 and TRBJ2-5; 7 positions match TRBD2. V gave up 5 bases and J gave up 3 bases; unmatched junction bases: 9. CDR3 length: 15 residues. Germline values: CDR1 SGHDN, CDR2 FVKESK. This CDR3 reads CASSDGRRWEETQYF. The CDR3 coding sequence is TGTGCCAGCAGCGACGGGAGGAGATGGGAAGAGACCCAGTACTTC. Full variable domain (remainder filled in from reference TRBV14 and TRBJ2-5): EAGVTQFPSHSVIEKGQTVTLRCDPISGHDNLYWYRRVMGKEIKFLLHFVKESKQDESGMPNNRFLAERTGGTYSTLKVQPAELEDSGVYFCASSDGRRWEETQYFGPGTRLLVL.

V gene TRBV5-1 combines with J gene TRBJ2-7, with a weak D call TRBD2 (5 bases). The CDR3 length is 14 residues. CDR1 is SGHRS and CDR2 is YFSETQ in the germline V gene. V lost 5 bases, J lost 6 bases, and 18 bases lay in between. The CDR3 region is CASRTGLGMGEQYF. The CDR3 bases are TGCGCCAGCAGAACCGGACTGGGAATGGGCGAGCAGTACTTC.

The V call is TRBV7-2, the J call TRBJ2-3; the D gene could be TRBD1 or TRBD2 (6 bases each). The V end was cut by 3 bases, the J end by 4 bases, with 11 bases between. Germline assignment: CDR1 SGHTA and CDR2 FQGNSA. The CDR3 covers 14 residues. The CDR3 region has the DNA TGTGCCAGCAGCTTTGTGGGGGGCGCAGATACGCAGTATTTT. Protein sequence: CASSFVGGADTQYF.

The table lists this clonotype with a few counts. The V call is TRBV5-1, the J call TRBJ2-5; no clear D gene. The J call may not be correct, given that the DNA end is closer to TRBJ2-7. CDR1 SGHRS and CDR2 YFSETQ come from the germline V gene. The CDR3 runs to 15 residues. The DNA of the CDR3 is TGCGCCAGCAGCTTGGCCGGGTCCCTTTTCTACGAGCAGTACTTC. This translates into CASSLAGSLFYEQYF.

The chain recombines TRBV7-9 with TRBJ1-2, with D unclear. The CDR3 contains 16 residues. The germline V gene encodes CDR1 SEHNR and CDR2 FQNEAQ (reference sequence). Between the trimmed V and J ends, which lost 2 bases and 2 bases, there was a span of 15 bases. CDR3 residues: CASSLNFAVVNYGYTF. CDR3 in DNA: TGTGCCAGCAGCTTAAACTTCGCGGTTGTCAACTATGGCTACACCTTC.

This clonotype has more than one count but fewer than ten. This sequence joins TRBV6-1 and TRBJ2-7, with 14 positions matching TRBD2. This CDR3 has 17 residues. J was trimmed by 4 bases and V by 5 bases; bases with no gene match: 10. The germline V gene has CDR1 MNHNS and CDR2 SASEGT. CDR3 nucleotide sequence: TGTGCCAGCAGTACGACCGGGACTAGCGGGAGTGCTTACGAGCAGTACTTC. Protein: CASSTTGTSGSAYEQYF.

This clonotype was counted at least ten times. The J gene is TRBJ2-5, the V gene TRBV20-1; 7 bases fit TRBD2. The germline V gene encodes CDR1 DFQATT and CDR2 SNEGSKA (reference sequence). The CDR3 extends over 13 amino acids. V lost 6 bases to trimming and J lost 2 bases; unmatched junction nucleotides: 6. The CDR3: CSAPWGGQETQYF. CDR3 DNA: TGCAGTGCCCCCTGGGGGGGACAAGAGACCCAGTACTTC.

This clonotype was recorded a few times. The chain recombines TRBV28 with TRBJ2-3; maybe TRBD1 (6 bases). Trimming cost V 6 bases and J 6 bases, with 16 bases left between them. Germline assignment: CDR1 MDHEN and CDR2 SYDVKM. This CDR3 comprises 14 residues. In nucleotides, the CDR3 is TGTGCCAGCAGAAACGTAGGGGGACCGGATACGCAGTATTTT. Protein product: CASRNVGGPDTQYF.

This chain connects TRBV6-1 to TRBJ1-1, with D unresolved. The CDR3 totals 15 residues. CDR1 and CDR2 from the germline V gene are MNHNS and SASEGT. V was trimmed by 2 bases and J by 1 base, leaving 11 bases between them. CDR3 sequence: CASSERSHANTEAFF. The DNA for the CDR3 is TGTGCCAGCAGTGAAAGGAGTCACGCGAACACTGAAGCTTTCTTT.

The rearrangement uses TRBV9 and TRBJ1-2, with 8 nucleotides matching TRBD1. The CDR3 totals 14 residues. Germline values: CDR1 SGDLS, CDR2 YYNGEE. The J segment lost 1 base and the V segment lost 5 bases, leaving 4 bases of the junction unmatched. CDR3 DNA sequence: TGTGCCAGCAGAGGGACAGGACTTAACTATGGCTACACCTTC. Residues: CASRGTGLNYGYTF.

The V gene is TRBV6-5, the J gene TRBJ1-3; a possible D gene is TRBD1 (6 bases). The CDR3 covers 15 residues. V gave up 0 bases and J gave up 2 bases, with 8 bases separating them. Germline V gene data show CDR1 as MNHEY and CDR2 as SVGAGI. The CDR3 nucleotides read TGTGCCAGCAGTTACTCGAAGGGGGCTGGAAACACCATATATTTT. Translation: CASSYSKGAGNTIYF.

This clonotype was counted a few times. DNA for the CDR3: TGTGCCAGCAGCGTAGCGCTGCGGGAGCACAATGAGCAGTTCTTC. Translation: CASSVALREHNEQFF. V is TRBV9 and J is TRBJ2-1; 7 bases match TRBD2. Germline V gives CDR1 SGDLS, CDR2 YYNGEE. The V segment lost 0 bases and the J segment 5 bases; nucleotides outside the gene matches: 5. This CDR3 region has 15 residues.

This clonotype was picked up one time. CDR3 DNA: TGCAGTGCCCAGAATCGACAGGGCTCGCAAGAGACCCAGTACTTC. As protein: CSAQNRQGSQETQYF. The V and J genes are TRBV20-1 and TRBJ2-5, with TRBD1 identical over 7 bases. The V segment lost 6 bases and the J segment 2 bases; nucleotides outside the gene matches: 12. There are 15 residues in the CDR3. In germline, CDR1 is DFQATT, CDR2 SNEGSKA (reference sequence).

This clonotype occurred a few times. The chain is built from TRBV20-1 and TRBJ2-2, with D uncertain. V was cut by 3 bases and J by 2 bases, with 10 bases left in between. The length of the CDR3 is 14 residues. Germline assignment: CDR1 DFQATT and CDR2 SNEGSKA (reference sequence). CDR3 in DNA: TGCAGTGCTAGGGCGCGTTATAACACCGGGGAGCTGTTTTTT. Translation: CSARARYNTGELFF.

CDR3 amino acids: CASNLWGIQFF. CDR3 coding DNA: TGTGCCAGCAACCTCTGGGGGATTCAGTTCTTC. The V gene is TRBV27, the J gene TRBJ2-1; D may match TRBD1 or TRBD2 (5 bases each). Per germline, CDR1 MNHEY and CDR2 SMNVEV (reference sequence). V was clipped by 7 bases and J by 13 bases, with 14 bases between them. The CDR3 contains 11 residues.

This clonotype occurred once. This chain connects TRBV20-1 to TRBJ2-5, with a weak D call TRBD1 (6 bases). The CDR3 extends over 16 amino acids. Germline assignment: CDR1 DFQATT and CDR2 SNEGSKA (reference sequence). V lost 0 bases and J lost 5, with 19 bases in between. This chain's CDR3 is CSARDPPTGYFETQYF. Here the CDR3 DNA reads TGCAGTGCTAGAGATCCCCCGACAGGCTATTTTGAGACCCAGTACTTC.

Comments on this clonotype: The junction departs from germline at one end; a sequencing error may be responsible. The chain has TRBV5-5 and TRBJ1-3; TRBD1 matches at 8 bases. CDR3 size: 16 residues. Germline V lookup: CDR1 SGHKS, CDR2 YYEKEE (reference sequence). CDR3 coding DNA: TGTGCCGGCAGCTTTCTGGACAGGGCCGTGGAAAACACCATATATTTT. Its protein is CAGSFLDRAVENTIYF. Supplemented by reference TRBV5-5 and TRBJ1-3, the full variable domain reads DAGVTQSPTHLIKTRGQQVTLRCSPISGHKSVSWYQQVLGQGPQFIFQYYEKEERGRGNFPDRFSARQFPNYSSELNVNALLLGDSALYLCAGSFLDRAVENTIYFGEGSWLTVV.

This clonotype was recorded a few times. The chain recombines TRBV10-3 with TRBJ1-6, with TRBD1 matching 8 bases. Germline loops: CDR1 ENHRY, CDR2 SYGVKD. The length of the CDR3 is 14 residues. Trimming took 3 bases from V and 10 from J; bases not matched to a gene: 5. CDR3 in DNA: TGTGCCATCAGTGAAGGGACAGGCGGGTCACCCCTCCACTTT. Its translation: CAISEGTGGSPLHF.

This sequence joins TRBV20-1 and TRBJ2-3; 8 bases align to TRBD2. Germline V gene data show CDR1 as DFQATT and CDR2 as SNEGSKA (reference sequence). Trimming took 3 bases from V and 6 from J; bases not matched to a gene: 8. This CDR3 contains 14 residues. The CDR3 coding sequence is TGCAGTGCTAGGCGGGAGGCATCTGTCGATACGCAGTATTTT. Amino acid sequence: CSARREASVDTQYF.